These T cell receptor beta chains were read from a single sample in a study of PD-1 blockade in classical Hodgkin lymphoma. Assay: immunoSEQ multiplex PCR; the TCRdb copy retains only in-frame clones and omits some. The data show tens of thousands of clones, more than 75% seen once. Sequenced material: peripheral blood mononuclear cells (PBMCs), taken at baseline. The receptors here all came from a human donor with classical Hodgkin lymphoma. The CDR3 runs from the conserved cysteine through the conserved F or W. Fields, in order: D gene, J gene, V gene, clone size, CDR3 protein, CDR3 DNA. A D gene is named only where the DNA matches it firmly. Rows may omit the clone size; those that give it use once, few, many or a size class.

NA	TRBJ2-1	TRBV10-2	NA	CASSEMVEQFF	TGCGCCAGCAGTGAGATGGTTGAGCAGTTCTTC
NA	TRBJ2-3	TRBV5-6	NA	CASSLAGNTQYF	TGTGCCAGCAGCTTGGCCGGGAATACGCAGTATTTT
NA	TRBJ2-3	TRBV5-1	NA	CASSLAAGWGGTDTQYF	TGCGCCAGCAGCTTGGCCGCAGGGTGGGGGGGCACAGATACGCAGTATTTT
TRBD2	TRBJ2-1	TRBV10-3	NA	CAISEWTSGSSYNEQFF	TGTGCCATCAGTGAGTGGACTAGCGGGAGCTCCTACAATGAGCAGTTCTTC
NA	TRBJ2-5	TRBV5-4	NA	CASSPRQPQETQYF	TGTGCCAGCAGCCCAAGACAGCCACAAGAGACCCAGTACTTC
NA	TRBJ2-1	TRBV5-1	few	CASSSSLGSYNEQFF	TGCGCCAGCAGTTCAAGCCTGGGCTCCTACAATGAGCAGTTCTTC
NA	TRBJ2-3	TRBV27	NA	CASSFGGFFTDTQYF	TGTGCCAGCAGTTTCGGGGGATTCTTCACAGATACGCAGTATTTT
TRBD2	TRBJ2-1	TRBV5-1	once	CASSLAPGLAGNEQFF	TGCGCCAGCAGCTTGGCCCCGGGACTAGCGGGCAATGAGCAGTTCTTC
NA	TRBJ2-7	TRBV6-6	NA	CASGTEQRFEQYF	TGTGCCAGCGGGACTGAGCAAAGGTTCGAGCAGTACTTC
NA	TRBJ2-7	TRBV28	once	CASKTFREQYF	TGTGCCAGCAAGACTTTCAGGGAGCAGTACTTC
TRBD2	TRBJ2-3	TRBV6-5	NA	CASRETSGGPDTQYF	TGTGCCAGCAGGGAGACTAGCGGGGGGCCAGATACGCAGTATTTT
TRBD2	TRBJ2-3	TRBV5-4	NA	CASSSRTSGTDTQYF	TGTGCCAGCAGCTCCAGGACTAGCGGCACAGATACGCAGTATTTT
NA	TRBJ1-1	TRBV19	NA	CASSTLGARNEAFF	TGTGCCAGTAGTACCCTAGGGGCCCGTAATGAAGCTTTCTTT
NA	TRBJ2-5	TRBV7-9	NA	CASSIGASGGGETQYF	TGTGCCAGCAGCATCGGGGCTAGCGGAGGGGGGGAGACCCAGTACTTC
NA	TRBJ1-1	TRBV6-4	few	CASSDFGGSTFF	TGTGCCAGCAGTGACTTTGGGGGATCAACTTTCTTT
TRBD2	TRBJ2-5	TRBV28	once	CANSPRREWETQYF	TGTGCCAATAGTCCTAGGCGGGAGTGGGAGACCCAGTACTTC
TRBD1	TRBJ2-1	TRBV19	NA	CASSIDRAGYNEQFF	TGTGCCAGTAGTATTGACAGGGCTGGTTACAATGAGCAGTTCTTC
TRBD1	TRBJ1-5	TRBV19	NA	CASSLRPTGTDQPQHF	TGTGCCAGTAGTTTGAGGCCGACAGGGACCGATCAGCCCCAGCATTTT
NA	TRBJ1-5	TRBV19	NA	CASTDTPPRGQPQHF	TGTGCCAGTACCGATACCCCACCGAGGGGTCAGCCCCAGCATTTT
NA	TRBJ1-2	TRBV19	NA	CASSMNGYTF	TGTGCCAGTAGTATGAATGGCTACACCTTC
NA	TRBJ2-5	TRBV4-1	NA	CASSQVDISQTQYF	TGCGCCAGCAGCCAAGTCGACATTTCCCAGACCCAGTACTTC
NA	TRBJ2-2	TRBV4-1	NA	CASSPTGNSGELFF	TGCGCCAGCAGCCCTACAGGGAACTCCGGGGAGCTGTTTTTT
NA	TRBJ2-2	TRBV4-1	once	CASSQVPRGNTGELFF	TGCGCCAGCAGCCAAGTGCCCAGGGGGAACACCGGGGAGCTGTTTTTT
NA	TRBJ2-7	TRBV11-2	NA	CASSLGRQAYEQYF	TGTGCCAGCAGCTTAGGGAGACAGGCCTACGAGCAGTACTTC
NA	TRBJ1-1	TRBV6-5	NA	CASSYSFNSMNTEAFF	TGTGCCAGCAGTTACTCGTTTAACAGCATGAACACTGAAGCTTTCTTT
TRBD2	TRBJ2-5	TRBV28	NA	CASSLFGRTSGTYQETQYF	TGTGCCAGCAGTTTATTTGGTCGGACTAGCGGGACGTACCAAGAGACCCAGTACTTC
NA	TRBJ1-5	TRBV7-8	NA	CASSLKGAQHF	TGTGCCAGCAGCTTAAAAGGGGCCCAGCATTTT
NA	TRBJ2-7	TRBV11-2	NA	CASSLVNSGNSFPYEQYF	TGTGCCAGCAGCTTAGTTAACTCGGGGAACTCCTTCCCTTACGAGCAGTACTTC
NA	TRBJ1-4	TRBV5-1	NA	CASSPGAQAGEKLFF	TGCGCCAGCAGCCCGGGGGCCCAGGCTGGAGAAAAACTGTTTTTT
NA	TRBJ1-3	TRBV11-2	NA	CASSLILGIPTGNTIYF	TGTGCCAGCAGCTTAATTCTTGGCATCCCGACGGGAAACACCATATATTTT
TRBD1	TRBJ2-7	TRBV2	NA	CASTISLRPGQRHSYEQYF	TGTGCCAGCACCATATCCCTTCGGCCGGGACAGAGGCACTCCTACGAGCAGTACTTC
NA	TRBJ2-3	TRBV5-1	few	CASSLRQADTQYF	TGCGCCAGCAGCCTTAGACAGGCAGATACGCAGTATTTT
NA	TRBJ2-7	TRBV15	NA	CATSRVQGYEQYF	TGTGCCACCAGCAGAGTACAGGGTTACGAGCAGTACTTC
TRBD2	TRBJ2-7	TRBV5-1	once	CASSEGTSGSIGYF	TGCGCCAGCAGCGAAGGGACTAGCGGGAGTATTGGGTACTTC
TRBD1	TRBJ1-4	TRBV5-1	once	CASSLEAGQGGSEKLFF	TGCGCCAGCAGCTTGGAGGCGGGACAGGGAGGGAGTGAAAAACTGTTTTTT
NA	TRBJ1-1	TRBV29-1	NA	CSVVYTEAFF	TGCAGCGTCGTGTACACTGAAGCTTTCTTT
NA	TRBJ2-1	TRBV27	once	CASSLSRRTAYNEQFF	TGTGCCAGCAGTTTATCCAGGCGGACAGCATACAATGAGCAGTTCTTC
TRBD1	TRBJ2-5	TRBV4-1	NA	CASSLGQGEVTQYF	TGCGCCAGCAGCCTGGGACAGGGTGAGGTGACCCAGTACTTC
NA	TRBJ2-6	TRBV10-3	once	CAISESRDSGANVLTF	TGTGCCATCAGTGAAAGTCGGGACTCTGGGGCCAACGTCCTGACTTTC
TRBD1	TRBJ1-5	TRBV5-8	NA	CASSSGQFNQPQHF	TGTGCCAGCAGCTCGGGACAGTTCAATCAGCCCCAGCATTTT
TRBD1	TRBJ2-7	TRBV7-9	NA	CASSFPGQRKYEQYF	TGTGCCAGCAGCTTTCCGGGACAGAGGAAGTACGAGCAGTACTTC
TRBD1	TRBJ1-4	TRBV2	NA	CASREGQGVLEKLFF	TGTGCCAGCAGGGAGGGACAGGGCGTATTGGAAAAACTGTTTTTT
NA	TRBJ2-6	TRBV19	NA	CASRSSGANVLTF	TGTGCCAGTAGAAGCTCTGGGGCCAACGTCCTGACTTTC
NA	TRBJ2-2	TRBV6-6	few	CATVPEYLITGELFF	TGTGCCACCGTCCCTGAGTACCTTATTACCGGGGAGCTGTTTTTT
TRBD2	TRBJ2-1	TRBV4-2	NA	CASSQDSLAGGPYNEQFF	TGTGCCAGCAGCCAAGATTCACTAGCGGGGGGTCCCTACAATGAGCAGTTCTTC
TRBD1	TRBJ2-4	TRBV27	NA	CASSLGQGLNIQYF	TGTGCCAGCAGTTTGGGACAGGGTTTGAACATTCAGTACTTC
TRBD1	TRBJ2-7	TRBV11-2	NA	CASSLDWGQAASYEQYF	TGTGCCAGCAGCTTAGATTGGGGACAGGCGGCTTCCTACGAGCAGTACTTC
TRBD2	TRBJ2-1	TRBV6-1	NA	CASSEGGAGSYNEQFF	TGTGCCAGCAGTGAGGGAGGGGCGGGCTCCTACAATGAGCAGTTCTTC
TRBD1	TRBJ1-1	TRBV19	NA	CASSGQGAGTEAFF	TGTGCCAGCAGCGGACAGGGGGCTGGGACTGAAGCTTTCTTT
TRBD2	TRBJ2-5	TRBV7-3	NA	CASSLMAGRAETQYF	TGTGCCAGCAGCTTAATGGCGGGGAGGGCTGAGACCCAGTACTTC
TRBD2	TRBJ2-1	TRBV5-1	NA	CASSLLAGGDNEQFF	TGCGCCAGCAGCTTACTAGCGGGAGGTGACAATGAGCAGTTCTTC
NA	TRBJ2-5	TRBV14	NA	CASSRGPQTQYF	TGTGCCAGCAGCCGCGGGCCGCAGACCCAGTACTTC
NA	TRBJ1-1	TRBV5-8	NA	CASSLASWQSTEAFF	TGTGCCAGCAGCTTGGCCTCTTGGCAGAGCACTGAAGCTTTCTTT
NA	TRBJ2-7	TRBV29-1	NA	CSVVEGYEQYF	TGCAGCGTTGTTGAGGGTTACGAGCAGTACTTC
NA	TRBJ2-5	TRBV2	once	CASSGREETQYF	TGTGCCAGCAGCGGCAGGGAAGAGACCCAGTACTTC